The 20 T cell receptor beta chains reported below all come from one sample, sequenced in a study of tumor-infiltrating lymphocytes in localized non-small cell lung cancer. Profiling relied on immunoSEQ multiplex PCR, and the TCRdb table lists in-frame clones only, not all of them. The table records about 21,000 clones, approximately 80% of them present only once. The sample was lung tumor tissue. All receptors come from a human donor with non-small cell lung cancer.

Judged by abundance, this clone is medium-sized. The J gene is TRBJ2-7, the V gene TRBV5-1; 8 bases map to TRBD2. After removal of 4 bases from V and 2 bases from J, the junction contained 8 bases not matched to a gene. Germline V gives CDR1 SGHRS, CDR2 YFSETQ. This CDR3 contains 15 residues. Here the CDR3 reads CASSLIAGSTYEQYF. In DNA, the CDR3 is TGCGCCAGCAGCCTCATAGCGGGAAGTACCTACGAGCAGTACTTC.

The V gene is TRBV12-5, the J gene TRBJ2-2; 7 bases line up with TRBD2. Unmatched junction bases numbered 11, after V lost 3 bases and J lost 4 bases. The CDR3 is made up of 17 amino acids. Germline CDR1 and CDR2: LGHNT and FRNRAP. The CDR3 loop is CASGLAIAGTSTGELFF. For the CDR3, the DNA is TGTGCTAGTGGTTTAGCTATAGCGGGCACCAGCACCGGGGAGCTGTTTTTT.

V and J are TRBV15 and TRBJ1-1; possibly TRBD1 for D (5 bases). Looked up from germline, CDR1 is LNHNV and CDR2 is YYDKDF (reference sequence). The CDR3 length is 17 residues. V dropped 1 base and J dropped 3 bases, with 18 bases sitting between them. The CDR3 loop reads CATSRGGGRRVDTEAFF. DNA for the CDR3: TGTGCCACCAGCAGAGGCGGGGGGAGAAGGGTGGACACTGAAGCTTTCTTT.

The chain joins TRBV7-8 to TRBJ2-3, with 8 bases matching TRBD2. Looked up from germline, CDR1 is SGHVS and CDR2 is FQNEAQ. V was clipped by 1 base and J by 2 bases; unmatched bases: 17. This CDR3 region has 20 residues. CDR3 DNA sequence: TGTGCCAGCAGCTTAGATGTTCCAGCGGGAGAGGGGACCCACACAGATACGCAGTATTTT. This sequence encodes CASSLDVPAGEGTHTDTQYF.

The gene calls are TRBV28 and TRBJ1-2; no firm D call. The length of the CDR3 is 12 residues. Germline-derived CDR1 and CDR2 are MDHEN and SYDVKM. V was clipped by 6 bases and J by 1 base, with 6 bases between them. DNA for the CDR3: TGTGCCAGCAGACAGATTAACTATGGCTACACCTTC. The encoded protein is CASRQINYGYTF.

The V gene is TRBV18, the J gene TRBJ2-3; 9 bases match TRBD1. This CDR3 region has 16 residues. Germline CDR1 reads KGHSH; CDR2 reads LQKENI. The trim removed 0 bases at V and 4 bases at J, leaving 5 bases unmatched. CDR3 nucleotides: TGTGCCAGCTCACCACCGGCGACAGGGGGGTCAGATACGCAGTATTTT. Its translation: CASSPPATGGSDTQYF.

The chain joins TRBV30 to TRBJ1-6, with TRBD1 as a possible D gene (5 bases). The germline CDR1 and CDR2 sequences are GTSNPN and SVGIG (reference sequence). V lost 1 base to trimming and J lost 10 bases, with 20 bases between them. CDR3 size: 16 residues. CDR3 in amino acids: CAWSAGRGPGGSPLHF. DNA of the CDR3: TGTGCCTGGAGTGCTGGCCGGGGACCTGGGGGGTCACCCCTCCACTTT.

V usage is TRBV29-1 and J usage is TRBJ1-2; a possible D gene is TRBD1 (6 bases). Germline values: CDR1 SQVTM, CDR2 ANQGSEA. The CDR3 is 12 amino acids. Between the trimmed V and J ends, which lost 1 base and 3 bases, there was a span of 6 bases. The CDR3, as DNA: TGCAGCGTTGAAGGGACAGACTATGGCTACACCTTC. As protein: CSVEGTDYGYTF.

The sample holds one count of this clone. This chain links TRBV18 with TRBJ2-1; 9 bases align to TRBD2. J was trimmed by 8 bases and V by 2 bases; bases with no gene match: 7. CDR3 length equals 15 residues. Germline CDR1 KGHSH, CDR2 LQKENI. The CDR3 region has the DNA TGTGCCAGCTCACCAGGGCTAGCGGGATGGGATGAGCAGTTCTTC. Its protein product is CASSPGLAGWDEQFF.

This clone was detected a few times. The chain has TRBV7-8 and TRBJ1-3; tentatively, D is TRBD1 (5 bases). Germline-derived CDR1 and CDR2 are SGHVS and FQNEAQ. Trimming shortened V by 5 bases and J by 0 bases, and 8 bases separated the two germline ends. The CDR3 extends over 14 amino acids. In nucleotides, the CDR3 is TGTGCCAGCAGCCGACAGAGCTCTGGAAACACCATATATTTT. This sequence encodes CASSRQSSGNTIYF.

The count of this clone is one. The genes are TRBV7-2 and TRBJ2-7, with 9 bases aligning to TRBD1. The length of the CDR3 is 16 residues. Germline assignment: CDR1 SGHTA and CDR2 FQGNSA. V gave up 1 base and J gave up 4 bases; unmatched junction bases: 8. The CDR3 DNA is TGTGCCAGCAGCTTAGTTGGGACAGGGTCCGGTTACGAGCAGTACTTC. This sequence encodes CASSLVGTGSGYEQYF. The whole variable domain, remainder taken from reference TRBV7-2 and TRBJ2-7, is GAGVSQSPSNKVTEKGKDVELRCDPISGHTALYWYRQSLGQGLEFLIYFQGNSAPDKSGLPSDRFSAERTGGSVSTLTIQRTQQEDSAVYLCASSLVGTGSGYEQYFGPGTRLTVT.

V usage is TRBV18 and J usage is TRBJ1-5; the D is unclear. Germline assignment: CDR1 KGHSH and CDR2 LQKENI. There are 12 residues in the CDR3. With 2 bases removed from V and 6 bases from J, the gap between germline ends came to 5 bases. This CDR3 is CASSPGFQPQHF. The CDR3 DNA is TGTGCCAGCTCACCAGGTTTTCAGCCCCAGCATTTT.

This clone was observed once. CDR3 sequence: CASSPFSGTGGLSSYEQYF. CDR3 DNA sequence: TGTGCCAGCTCACCTTTCTCCGGGACAGGGGGCCTAAGCTCCTACGAGCAGTACTTC. The gene calls are TRBV18 and TRBJ2-7, with 12 bases matching TRBD1. Germline CDR1 KGHSH, CDR2 LQKENI. The CDR3 runs to 19 residues. V lost 3 bases, J lost 0 bases, and 12 bases stayed unmatched.

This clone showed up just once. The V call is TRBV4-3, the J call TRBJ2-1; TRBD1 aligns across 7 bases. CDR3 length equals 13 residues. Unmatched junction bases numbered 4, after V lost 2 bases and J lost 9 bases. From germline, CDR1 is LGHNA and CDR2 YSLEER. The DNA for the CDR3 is TGCGCCAGCAGCCAACCAGACAGGGCTGAGCAGTTCTTC. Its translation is CASSQPDRAEQFF.

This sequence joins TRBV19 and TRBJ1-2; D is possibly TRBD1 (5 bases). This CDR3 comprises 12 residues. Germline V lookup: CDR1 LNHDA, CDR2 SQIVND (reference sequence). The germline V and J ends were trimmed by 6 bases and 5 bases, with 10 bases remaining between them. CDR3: CASRTDFYGYTF. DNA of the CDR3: TGTGCCAGTAGGACAGATTTTTATGGCTACACCTTC.

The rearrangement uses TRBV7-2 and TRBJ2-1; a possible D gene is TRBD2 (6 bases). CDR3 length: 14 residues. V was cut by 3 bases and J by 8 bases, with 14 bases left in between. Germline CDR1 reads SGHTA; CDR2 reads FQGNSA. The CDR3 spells CASSLKGRSDEQFF. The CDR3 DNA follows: TGTGCCAGCAGCTTGAAAGGGAGGTCAGATGAGCAGTTCTTC.

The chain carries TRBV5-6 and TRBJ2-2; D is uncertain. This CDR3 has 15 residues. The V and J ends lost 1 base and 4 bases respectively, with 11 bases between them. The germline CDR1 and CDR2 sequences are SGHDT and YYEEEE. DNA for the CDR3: TGTGCCAGCAGCTTGATCTCTACGACCACCGGGGAGCTGTTTTTT. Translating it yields CASSLISTTTGELFF.

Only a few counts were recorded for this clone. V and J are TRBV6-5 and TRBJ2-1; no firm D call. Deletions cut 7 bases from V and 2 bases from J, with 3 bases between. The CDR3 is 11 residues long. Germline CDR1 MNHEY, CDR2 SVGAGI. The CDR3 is CASKAYNEQFF. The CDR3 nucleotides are TGTGCCAGCAAGGCCTACAATGAGCAGTTCTTC.

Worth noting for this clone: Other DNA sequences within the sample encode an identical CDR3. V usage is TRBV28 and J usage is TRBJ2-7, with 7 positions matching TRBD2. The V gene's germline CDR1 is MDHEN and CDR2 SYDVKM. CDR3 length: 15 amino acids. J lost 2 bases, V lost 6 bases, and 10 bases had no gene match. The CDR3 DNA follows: TGTGCCAGCAGCCAGGTTTGGGCGGGGGCCTACGAGCAGTACTTC. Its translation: CASSQVWAGAYEQYF. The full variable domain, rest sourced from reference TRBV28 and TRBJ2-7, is DVKVTQSSRYLVKRTGEKVFLECVQDMDHENMFWYRQDPGLGLRLIYFSYDVKMKEKGDIPEGYSVSREKKERFSLILESASTNQTSMYLCASSQVWAGAYEQYFGPGTRLTVT.

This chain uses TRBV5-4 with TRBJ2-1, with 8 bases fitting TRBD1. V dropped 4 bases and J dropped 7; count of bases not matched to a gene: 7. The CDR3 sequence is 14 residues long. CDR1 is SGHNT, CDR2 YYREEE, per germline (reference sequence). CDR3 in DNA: TGTGCCAGCAGCCCATGGACAGGGTCGAATGAGCAGTTCTTC. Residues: CASSPWTGSNEQFF. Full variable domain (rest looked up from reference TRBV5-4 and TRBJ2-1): ETGVTQSPTHLIKTRGQQVTLRCSSQSGHNTVSWYQQALGQGPQFIFQYYREEENGRGNFPPRFSGLQFPNYSSELNVNALELDDSALYLCASSPWTGSNEQFFGPGTRLTVL.